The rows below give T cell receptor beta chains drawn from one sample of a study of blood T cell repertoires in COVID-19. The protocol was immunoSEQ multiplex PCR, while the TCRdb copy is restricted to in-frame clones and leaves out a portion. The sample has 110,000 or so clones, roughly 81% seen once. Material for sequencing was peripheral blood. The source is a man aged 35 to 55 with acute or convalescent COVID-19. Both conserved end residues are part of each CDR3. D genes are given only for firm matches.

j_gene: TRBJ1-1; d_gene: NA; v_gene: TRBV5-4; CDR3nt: TGTGCCAGCAGCCTACAGGGCGTTGACACTGAAGCTTTCTTT; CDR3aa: CASSLQGVDTEAFF
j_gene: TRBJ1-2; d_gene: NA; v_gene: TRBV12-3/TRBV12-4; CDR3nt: TGTGCCAGCAGTCCCACAGGGAACTATGGCTACACCTTC; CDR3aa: CASSPTGNYGYTF
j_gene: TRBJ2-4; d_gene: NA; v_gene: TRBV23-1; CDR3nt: TGCGCCAGCAGTCAATCGACAGAGTACCAAAACATTCAGTACTTC; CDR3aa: CASSQSTEYQNIQYF
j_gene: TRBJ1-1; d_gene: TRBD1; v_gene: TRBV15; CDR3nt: TGTGCCACCAGCAGAGATCTTTGGGGACAGGCGAACACTGAAGCTTTCTTT; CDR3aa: CATSRDLWGQANTEAFF
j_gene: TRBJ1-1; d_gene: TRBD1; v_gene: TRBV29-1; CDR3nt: TGCAGCGTCGGCCACCTACAGGGGATTAGTACTGAAGCTTTCTTT; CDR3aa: CSVGHLQGISTEAFF
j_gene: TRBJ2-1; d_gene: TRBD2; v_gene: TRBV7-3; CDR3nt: TGTGCCAGCAGCTCTAGCGGGGGGTCCAATGAGCAGTTCTTC; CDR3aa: CASSSSGGSNEQFF
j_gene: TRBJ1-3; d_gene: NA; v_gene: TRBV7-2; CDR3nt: TGTGCCAGCAGCACACCTGGAAACACCATATATTTT; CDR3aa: CASSTPGNTIYF
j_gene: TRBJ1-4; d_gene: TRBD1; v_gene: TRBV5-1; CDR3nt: TGCGCCAGCAGCTTGGAGGGGGCATCGGAGGAAAAACTGTTTTTT; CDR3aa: CASSLEGASEEKLFF
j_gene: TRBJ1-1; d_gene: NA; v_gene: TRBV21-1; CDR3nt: TGTGCCAGCAGCAAAAGGGGCACGAACACTGAAGCTTTCTTT; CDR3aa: CASSKRGTNTEAFF
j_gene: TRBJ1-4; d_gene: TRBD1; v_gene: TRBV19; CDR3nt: TGTGCCAGTAATACAAAACCGGGACAGGGTCGTCAGAATCGGGAAAAACTGTTTTTT; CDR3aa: CASNTKPGQGRQNREKLFF
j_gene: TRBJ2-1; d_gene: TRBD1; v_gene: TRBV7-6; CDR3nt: TGTGCCAGCAGCACTTATGGCGCAGGGGGTTACTTTAATGAGCAGTTCTTC; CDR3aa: CASSTYGAGGYFNEQFF
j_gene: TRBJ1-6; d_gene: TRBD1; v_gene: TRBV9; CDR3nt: TGTGCCAGCAGCGTAGGAGACAGGGCCTATTCACCCCTCCACTTT; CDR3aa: CASSVGDRAYSPLHF
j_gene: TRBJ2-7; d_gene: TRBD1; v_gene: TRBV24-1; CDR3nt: TGTGCCACAGGACAGGGGGGTGAGCAGTACTTC; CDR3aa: CATGQGGEQYF
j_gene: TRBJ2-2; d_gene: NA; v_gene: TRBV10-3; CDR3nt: TGTGCCATCACTGATGGGCCCACCGGGGAGCTGTTTTTT; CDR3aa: CAITDGPTGELFF
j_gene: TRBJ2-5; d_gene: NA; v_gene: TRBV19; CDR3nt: TGTGCCAGTAGACCAGGACAGCTGGAGACCCAGTACTTC; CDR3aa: CASRPGQLETQYF